This TCR beta chain was recorded in a study of blood T cell repertoires in COVID-19. Across the study: Whether acute or convalescent, the COVID-19 samples came from the United States, Italy and Spain. Sample material is recorded as cDNA or gDNA derived from T cells, B-cell-depleted T cells, or PBMCs.

Original methodology: Counts of nucleated cells, estimated from reference gene primer amplification, were obtained. Generated by immunoSEQ multiplex PCR, the TCRdb table keeps only in-frame clones and is missing some. V, J and clone size are taken as reported in that table, and D and trimming were inferred from the DNA itself. The sample lists about 70,000 clones, more than 75% seen once, with less than 20% in the top ten. The length of the CDR3 is 15 residues. CDR1 and CDR2 from the germline V gene are SEHNR and FQNEAQ (reference sequence). Trimming at V came to 5 bases and at J to 3 bases, leaving 7 bases not matched to a gene. This clone appeared once.

The clonotype was recovered from a human donor in a cohort sampled during active COVID-19. This chain joins TRBV7-9 and TRBJ2-5, with 9 bases that match TRBD2. The sequenced sample was peripheral blood. The CDR3, as DNA: TGTGCCAGCAGCCTGGGACTAGCAGAGAAAGAGACCCAGTACTTC. This codes for CASSLGLAEKETQYF.